These T cell receptor beta chains were read from a single sample in a study of shared T cell receptors in the human thymus. TCRdb's table, derived via immunoSEQ multiplex PCR, lists solely in-frame clones and lacks some. The table records about 500,000 clones, more than 75% of them present only once. The same specimen was also included in a second study, on human thymus T cells.

Specimen: thymocytes. The receptors here all came from a boy in the first two years of life with a congenital heart defect. The CDR3 runs from the conserved cysteine through the conserved F or W. A D gene is named only where the DNA matches it firmly.

d_gene: -
j_gene: TRBJ2-7
v_gene: TRBV28
CDR3aa: CASSEQYEQYF

d_gene: TRBD1
j_gene: TRBJ2-7
v_gene: TRBV4-3
CDR3aa: CASSQGEGQGASEQYF

d_gene: -
j_gene: TRBJ2-7
v_gene: TRBV5-6
CDR3aa: CASSLVATRGRDEQYF

d_gene: TRBD1
j_gene: TRBJ1-5
v_gene: TRBV16
CDR3aa: CASSMDRGRNPQHF

d_gene: -
j_gene: TRBJ2-7
v_gene: TRBV4-2
CDR3aa: CASSQVLSSSYEQYF

d_gene: TRBD2
j_gene: TRBJ2-2
v_gene: TRBV11-2
CDR3aa: CASSLEWGSGRANTGELFF

d_gene: TRBD1
j_gene: TRBJ2-7
v_gene: TRBV27
CDR3aa: CASSLGTGNYEQYF

d_gene: -
j_gene: TRBJ1-3
v_gene: TRBV14
CDR3aa: CASSLGGGTAGNTIYF

d_gene: TRBD2
j_gene: TRBJ2-4
v_gene: TRBV28
CDR3aa: CASTAGTSVLF

d_gene: -
j_gene: TRBJ2-4
v_gene: TRBV4-2
CDR3aa: CASSQAATTGQGNWDLAKNIQYF

d_gene: -
j_gene: TRBJ2-7
v_gene: TRBV5-1
CDR3aa: CASSPGVLSYEQYF

d_gene: TRBD2
j_gene: TRBJ2-2
v_gene: TRBV7-9
CDR3aa: CASSLPSGTTGELFF

d_gene: -
j_gene: TRBJ2-7
v_gene: TRBV6-4
CDR3aa: CASSGRVPYEQYF

d_gene: TRBD1
j_gene: TRBJ2-7
v_gene: TRBV18
CDR3aa: CASSPQGAPYEQYF

d_gene: -
j_gene: TRBJ2-3
v_gene: TRBV19
CDR3aa: CASRPRTRDTDTQYF

d_gene: TRBD2
j_gene: TRBJ2-1
v_gene: TRBV5-1
CDR3aa: CASSLEGQGLAGVCEQFF

d_gene: -
j_gene: TRBJ2-4
v_gene: TRBV1
CDR3aa: CTSIPVSAKNIQYF

d_gene: -
j_gene: TRBJ2-5
v_gene: TRBV5-1
CDR3aa: CASTSGRGTGGQMETQYF

d_gene: TRBD2
j_gene: TRBJ2-7
v_gene: TRBV11-3
CDR3aa: CASSDYGGLAGGYEQYF

d_gene: TRBD2
j_gene: TRBJ2-3
v_gene: TRBV5-1
CDR3aa: CASRTSGRPPSTDTQYF

d_gene: -
j_gene: TRBJ1-1
v_gene: TRBV7-2
CDR3aa: CASVDRPGTEAFF

d_gene: -
j_gene: TRBJ2-7
v_gene: TRBV6-1
CDR3aa: CASSAPGTFRSYEQYF